This paragraph reports one T cell receptor (beta chain). What it binds is not known. Produced via immunoSEQ multiplex PCR; TCRdb's table is partial and in-frame only. In the table there are 70,000 to 100,000 clones, 70% to 90% of which are singletons. The source of the sample is a study of OX40 agonist ivuxolimab in advanced cancers. Findings of the study overall: At 0.1-3.0 mg/kg, partial responders had clonal expansion among the lowest observed. Averaged across samples, CD8+ T cells carried more expanded clones than CD4+ did.

The sample consisted of CD4+ or CD8+ T cells sorted from blood, taken in a trial of the OX40 agonist ivuxolimab. This receptor was taken from an adult with an advanced solid tumor such as melanoma, head and neck, liver or kidney cancer.

Here the CDR3 DNA reads TGTGCCAGCAGCTACGGGGACAGGGCGGACACTGAAGCTTTCTTT. Protein product: CASSYGDRADTEAFF. The V and J genes are TRBV7-9 and TRBJ1-1, with TRBD1 identical over 9 bases. CDR3 size: 15 residues. After removal of 4 bases from V and 3 bases from J, the junction contained 6 bases not matched to a gene. CDR1 is SEHNR, CDR2 FQNEAQ, per germline (reference sequence).